This TCR beta chain stems from a study of cytomegalovirus exposure and HLA in healthy donors. Study-level points and caveats: Cytomegalovirus association was assigned to some 160 TCR beta chains.

Losses at the gene ends were 10 bases for V and 10 bases for J; bases not matched to a gene: 12. The CDR3 is made up of 13 amino acids. CDR1 is MNHEY and CDR2 is SMNVEV in the germline V gene (reference sequence). The table came from immunoSEQ multiplex PCR; TCRdb's copy has only in-frame clones and leaves some out. The sample carries around 100,000 clones, about 95% recorded once. Notes on this clone: As yet, its antigen is unknown.

The donors were in the roughly 120-subject validation cohort; that cohort was separate from the roughly 680-subject first cohort. Sample: PBMCs. This receptor was taken from a woman between 18 and 29 years old in good health and CMV-seronegative. V usage is TRBV27 and J usage is TRBJ2-1, with TRBD2 identical over 8 bases. The CDR3 reads CATTDGGEREQFF. The CDR3 DNA is TGTGCCACCACTGACGGGGGGGAAAGGGAGCAGTTCTTC.